The clone carrying this TCR beta chain was seen once. Its cognate antigen is unknown. This sample was taken from a study of OX40 agonist ivuxolimab in advanced cancers. Study-wide context: In this cohort, patients received ivuxolimab, an agonistic anti-OX40 (CD134) antibody.

Assay: immunoSEQ multiplex PCR; the TCRdb copy retains only in-frame clones and omits some. The table has 65,000 to 80,000 clones, roughly 86% seen once. Broader study findings: Clones of CD4+ and CD8+ blood T cells grew by week 6 at doses of 0.1 to 3.0 mg/kg.

The receptor comes from an adult with an advanced solid tumor such as melanoma, head and neck, liver or kidney cancer. This sample comprised CD4+ or CD8+ T cells sorted from blood, obtained in a trial of the OX40 agonist ivuxolimab.

The CDR3, as DNA: TGTGCCAGCAGCTTGGAGGGGGGGGTCTCCTACGAGCAGTACTTC. It translates to CASSLEGGVSYEQYF. The chain couples TRBV11-3 to TRBJ2-7, with TRBD2 as a possible D gene (7 bases). The CDR3 has 15 residues. Trimming took off 3 bases at V and 0 bases at J, with 12 bases between the two ends. Germline-derived CDR1 and CDR2 are SGHNT and YENEEA.